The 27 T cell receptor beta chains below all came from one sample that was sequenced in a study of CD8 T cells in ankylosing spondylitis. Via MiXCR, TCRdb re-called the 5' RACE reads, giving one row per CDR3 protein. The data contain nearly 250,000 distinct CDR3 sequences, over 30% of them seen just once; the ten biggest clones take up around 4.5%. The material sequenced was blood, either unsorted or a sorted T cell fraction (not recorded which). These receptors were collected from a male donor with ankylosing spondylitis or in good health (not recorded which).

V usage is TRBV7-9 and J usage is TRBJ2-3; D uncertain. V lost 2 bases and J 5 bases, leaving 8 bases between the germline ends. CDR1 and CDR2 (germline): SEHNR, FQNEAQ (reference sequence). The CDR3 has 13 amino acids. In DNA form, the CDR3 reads TGTGCCAGCAGCTTAAGACTGGAAGATACGCAGTATTTT. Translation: CASSLRLEDTQYF.

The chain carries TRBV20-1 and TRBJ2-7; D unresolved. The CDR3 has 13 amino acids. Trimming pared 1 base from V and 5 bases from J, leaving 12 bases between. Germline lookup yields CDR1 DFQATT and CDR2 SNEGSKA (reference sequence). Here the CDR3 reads CSARGAQNHEQYF. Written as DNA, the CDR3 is TGCAGTGCTAGAGGTGCACAGAACCACGAGCAGTACTTC.

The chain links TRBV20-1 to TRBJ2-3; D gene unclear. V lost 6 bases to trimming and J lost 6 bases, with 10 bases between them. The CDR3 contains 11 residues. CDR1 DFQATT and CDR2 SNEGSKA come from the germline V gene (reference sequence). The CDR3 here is CSASPFDTQYF. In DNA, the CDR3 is TGCAGTGCCAGCCCGTTCGATACGCAGTATTTT.

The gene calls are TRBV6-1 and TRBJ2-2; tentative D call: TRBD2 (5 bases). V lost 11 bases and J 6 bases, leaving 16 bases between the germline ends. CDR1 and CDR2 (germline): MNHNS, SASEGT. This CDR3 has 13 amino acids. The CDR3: CASRVGVPGELFF. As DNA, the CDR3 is TGTGCCTCACGCGTGGGAGTTCCCGGGGAGCTGTTTTTT.

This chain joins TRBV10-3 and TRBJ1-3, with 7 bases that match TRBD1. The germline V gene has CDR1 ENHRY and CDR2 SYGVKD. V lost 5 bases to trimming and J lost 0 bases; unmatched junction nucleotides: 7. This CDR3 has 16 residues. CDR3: CAISRDRSLSGNTIYF. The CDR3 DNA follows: TGTGCCATCAGTAGGGACAGAAGTCTCTCTGGAAACACCATATATTTT.

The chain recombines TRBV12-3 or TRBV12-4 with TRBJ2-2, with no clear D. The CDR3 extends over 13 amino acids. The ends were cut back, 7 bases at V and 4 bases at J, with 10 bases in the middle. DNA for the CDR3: TGTGCCAGCACCGTGAAGGCCACCGGGGAGCTGTTTTTT. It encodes CASTVKATGELFF.

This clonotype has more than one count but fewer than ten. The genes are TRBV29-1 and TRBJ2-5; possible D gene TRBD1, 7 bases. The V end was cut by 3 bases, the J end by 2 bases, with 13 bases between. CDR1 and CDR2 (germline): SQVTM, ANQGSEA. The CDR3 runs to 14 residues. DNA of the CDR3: TGCAGCGTTGAGGGCAGGGGGGAACAAGAGACCCAGTACTTC. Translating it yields CSVEGRGEQETQYF.

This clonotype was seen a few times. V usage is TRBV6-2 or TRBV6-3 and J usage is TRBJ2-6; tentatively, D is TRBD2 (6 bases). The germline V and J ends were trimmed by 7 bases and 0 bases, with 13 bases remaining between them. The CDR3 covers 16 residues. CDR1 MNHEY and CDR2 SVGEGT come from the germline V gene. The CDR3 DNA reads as TGTGCCAGCACTCGGAGGGGAGCCTCTGGGGCCAACGTCCTGACTTTC. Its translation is CASTRRGASGANVLTF.

This chain's CDR3 is CASSLAWGGETQYF. In nucleotides, the CDR3 is TGTGCCAGCAGTTTGGCCTGGGGAGGAGAGACCCAGTACTTC. V gene TRBV28 combines with J gene TRBJ2-5, with D tentatively TRBD2 (6 bases). Germline lookup yields CDR1 MDHEN and CDR2 SYDVKM. This CDR3 is 14 amino acids long. Trimming pared 3 bases from V and 4 bases from J, leaving 12 bases between. Supplemented by reference TRBV28 and TRBJ2-5, the full variable domain reads DVKVTQSSRYLVKRTGEKVFLECVQDMDHENMFWYRQDPGLGLRLIYFSYDVKMKEKGDIPEGYSVSREKKERFSLILESASTNQTSMYLCASSLAWGGETQYFGPGTRLLVL.

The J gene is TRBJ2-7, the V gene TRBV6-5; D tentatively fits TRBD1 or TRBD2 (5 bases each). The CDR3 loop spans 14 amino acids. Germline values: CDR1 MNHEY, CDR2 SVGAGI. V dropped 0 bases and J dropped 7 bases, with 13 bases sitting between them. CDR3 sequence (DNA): TGTGCCAGCAGTTACTCTGGACAACGAGGGGAGCAGTACTTC. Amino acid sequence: CASSYSGQRGEQYF.

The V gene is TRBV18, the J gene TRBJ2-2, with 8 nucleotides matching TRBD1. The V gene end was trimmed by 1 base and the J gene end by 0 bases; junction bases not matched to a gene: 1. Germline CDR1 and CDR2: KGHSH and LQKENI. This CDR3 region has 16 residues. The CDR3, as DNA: TGTGCCAGCTCACCACTGGACAGGGCGAACACCGGGGAGCTGTTTTTT. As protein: CASSPLDRANTGELFF.

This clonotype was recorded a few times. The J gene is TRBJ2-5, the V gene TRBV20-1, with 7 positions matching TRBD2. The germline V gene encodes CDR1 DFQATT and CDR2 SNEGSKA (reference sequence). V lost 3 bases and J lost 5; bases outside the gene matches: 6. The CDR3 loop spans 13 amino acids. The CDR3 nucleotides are TGCAGTGCTAGCCCCGGGGGGTCGGAGACCCAGTACTTC. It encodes CSASPGGSETQYF.

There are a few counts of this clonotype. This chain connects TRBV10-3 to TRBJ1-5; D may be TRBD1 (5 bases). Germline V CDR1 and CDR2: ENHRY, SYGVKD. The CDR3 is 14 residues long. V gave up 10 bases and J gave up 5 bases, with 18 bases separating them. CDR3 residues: CATRGGEWDQPQHF. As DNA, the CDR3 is TGTGCCACCCGAGGAGGGGAATGGGATCAGCCCCAGCATTTT.

The CDR3 DNA is TGTGCCAGCAGCGTAGAGGGAATCGACGAGCAGTACTTC. Protein sequence: CASSVEGIDEQYF. This chain connects TRBV9 to TRBJ2-7, with unresolved D. Germline values: CDR1 SGDLS, CDR2 YYNGEE. The CDR3 loop spans 13 amino acids. The V end was cut by 0 bases, the J end by 5 bases, with 9 bases between.

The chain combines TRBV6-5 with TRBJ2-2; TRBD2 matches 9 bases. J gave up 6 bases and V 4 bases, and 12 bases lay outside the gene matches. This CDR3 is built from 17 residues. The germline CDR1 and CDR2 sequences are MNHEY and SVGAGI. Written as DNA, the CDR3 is TGTGCCAGCAGTTCTCCCGTGCTAGCGGGGAGGGCCGGGGAGCTGTTTTTT. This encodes CASSSPVLAGRAGELFF.

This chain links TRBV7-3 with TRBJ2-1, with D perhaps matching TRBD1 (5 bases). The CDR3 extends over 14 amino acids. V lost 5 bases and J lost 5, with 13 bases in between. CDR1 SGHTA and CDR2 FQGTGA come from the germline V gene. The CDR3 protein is CASSPSDTHNEQFF. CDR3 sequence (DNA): TGTGCCAGCAGCCCCTCGGACACGCACAATGAGCAGTTCTTC.

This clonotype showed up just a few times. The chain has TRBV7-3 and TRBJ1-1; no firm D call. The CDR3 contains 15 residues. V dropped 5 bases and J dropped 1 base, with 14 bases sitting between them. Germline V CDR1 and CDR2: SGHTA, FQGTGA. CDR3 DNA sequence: TGTGCCAGCAGCAACGGAACGCTACAGAACACTGAAGCTTTCTTT. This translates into CASSNGTLQNTEAFF.

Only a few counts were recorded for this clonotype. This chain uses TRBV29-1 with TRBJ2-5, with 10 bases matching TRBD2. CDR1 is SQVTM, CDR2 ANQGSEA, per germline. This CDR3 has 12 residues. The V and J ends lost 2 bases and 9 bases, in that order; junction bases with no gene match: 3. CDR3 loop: CSVEQRGGPQYF. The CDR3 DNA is TGCAGCGTTGAACAGCGGGGGGGCCCCCAGTACTTC.

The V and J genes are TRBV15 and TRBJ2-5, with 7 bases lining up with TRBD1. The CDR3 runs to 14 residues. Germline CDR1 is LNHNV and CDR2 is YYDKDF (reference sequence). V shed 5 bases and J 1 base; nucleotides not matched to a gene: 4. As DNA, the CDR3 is TGTGCCACCAGCTGGGGACAGCTCCAAGAGACCCAGTACTTC. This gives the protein CATSWGQLQETQYF.

The CDR3 nucleotides read TGTGCCAGCGGCCGAAAAGAGACCCAGTACTTC. Amino acid sequence: CASGRKETQYF. The J gene is TRBJ2-5, the V gene TRBV6-5; no reliable D call. The CDR3 runs to 11 residues. V dropped 8 bases and J dropped 3 bases, with 7 bases sitting between them. Germline CDR1 is MNHEY and CDR2 is SVGAGI.

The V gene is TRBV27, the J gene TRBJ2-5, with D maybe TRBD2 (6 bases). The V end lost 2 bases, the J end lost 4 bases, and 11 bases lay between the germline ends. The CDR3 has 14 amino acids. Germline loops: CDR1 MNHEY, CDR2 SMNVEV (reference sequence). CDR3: CASSLRVGRETQYF. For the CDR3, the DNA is TGTGCCAGCAGTTTAAGAGTCGGGAGAGAGACCCAGTACTTC.

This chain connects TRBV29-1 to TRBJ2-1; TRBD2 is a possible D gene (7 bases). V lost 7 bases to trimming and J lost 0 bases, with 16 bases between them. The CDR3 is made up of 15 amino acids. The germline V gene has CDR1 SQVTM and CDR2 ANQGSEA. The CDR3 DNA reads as TGCAGCGGGGAGGGGGGGTATGGCTCCTACAATGAGCAGTTCTTC. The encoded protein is CSGEGGYGSYNEQFF.

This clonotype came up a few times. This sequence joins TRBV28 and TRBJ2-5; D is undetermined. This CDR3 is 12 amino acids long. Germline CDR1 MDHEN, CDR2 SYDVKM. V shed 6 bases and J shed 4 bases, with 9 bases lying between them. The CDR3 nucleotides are TGTGCCAGCAGAGTGAGTGCAGAGACCCAGTACTTC. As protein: CASRVSAETQYF.

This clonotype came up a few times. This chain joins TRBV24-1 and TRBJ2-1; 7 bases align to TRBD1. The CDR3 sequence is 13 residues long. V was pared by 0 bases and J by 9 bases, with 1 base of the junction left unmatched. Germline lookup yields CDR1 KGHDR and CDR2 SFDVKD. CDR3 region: CATSDLRGLEQFF. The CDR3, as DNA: TGTGCCACCAGTGATTTGAGGGGGCTTGAGCAGTTCTTC.

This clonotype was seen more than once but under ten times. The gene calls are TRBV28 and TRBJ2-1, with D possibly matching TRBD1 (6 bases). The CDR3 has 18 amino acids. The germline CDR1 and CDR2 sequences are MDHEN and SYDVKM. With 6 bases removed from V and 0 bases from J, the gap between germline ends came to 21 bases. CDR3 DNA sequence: TGTGCCAGCAGCCCCGTCACCCCAGGGGTAAGCTCCTACAATGAGCAGTTCTTC. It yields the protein CASSPVTPGVSSYNEQFF.

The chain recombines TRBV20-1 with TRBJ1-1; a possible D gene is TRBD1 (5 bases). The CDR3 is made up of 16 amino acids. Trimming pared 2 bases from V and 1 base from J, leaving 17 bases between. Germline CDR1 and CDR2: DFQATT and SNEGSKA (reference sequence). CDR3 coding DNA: TGCAGTGCTAGATCCCCGAAGGAGGGGTGGAACACTGAAGCTTTCTTT. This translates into CSARSPKEGWNTEAFF.

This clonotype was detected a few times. The CDR3 region has the DNA TGTGCCAGCAGTTTACTCCCAGGGGGCCTTAGCAATCAGCCCCAGCATTTT. Translating gives CASSLLPGGLSNQPQHF. This chain connects TRBV12-3 or TRBV12-4 to TRBJ1-5; the match to TRBD1 covers 8 bases. This CDR3 is built from 17 residues. J was trimmed by 0 bases and V by 2 bases; bases with no gene match: 6.